This entry is about one TCR beta chain. Its antigen is not known. Germline V gene lookup returns CDR1 MDHEN and CDR2 SYDVKM. The V end lost 6 bases, the J end lost 0 bases, and 15 bases lay between the germline ends. This CDR3 region has 16 residues. The sample belongs to a study of cytomegalovirus exposure and HLA in healthy donors. Study-level findings and limits: In an earlier analysis, about 87% or about 30%: the productive usage of most TCR beta V segments. Excluded: some indistinguishable V segments such as TRBV6-2 and TRBV6-3.

60 Vbeta and 13 Jbeta primers were used in PCR. The protocol was immunoSEQ multiplex PCR, while the TCRdb copy is restricted to in-frame clones and leaves out a portion. The data contain over 150,000 clones, approximately 75% of them singletons. The receptor was isolated from a man aged 30-40 years in good health and CMV-seropositive. The sample consisted of PBMCs. The chain joins TRBV28 to TRBJ2-1; a weak D match, TRBD1 (6 bases). The CDR3 reads CASSRTVSTSYNEQFF. Here the CDR3 DNA reads TGTGCCAGCAGCCGGACAGTTTCAACCTCCTACAATGAGCAGTTCTTC.